The entry below describes one T cell receptor (beta chain). Patients of the Seattle cohort, enrolled during active infection, were followed longitudinally. This record comes from a study of blood T cell repertoires in COVID-19. Germline CDR1 is MNHEY and CDR2 is SMNVEV (reference sequence). J was trimmed by 1 base and V by 8 bases; bases with no gene match: 9. The CDR3 consists of 16 residues. Per the original data handling: Amplified reference gene primers provided the basis for estimating nucleated cell counts. The method was immunoSEQ multiplex PCR; TCRdb's version includes in-frame clones alone and lacks a portion of them. V, J and clone size are those of that table, while D and trimming were read from the DNA. The sample carries about 130,000 clones, roughly 83% recorded once.

V usage is TRBV27 and J usage is TRBJ2-5; 11 positions agree with TRBD2. The TCR was taken from a woman between 70 and 85 years old with COVID-19, enrolled during active disease. The sample was peripheral blood. CDR3 sequence (DNA): TGTGCCAGCCGCGGCGGGGGACTAGCGGCCCAAGAGACCCAGTACTTC. Its translation: CASRGGGLAAQETQYF.